The 7 T cell receptor delta chains in this list originate from one sample, sequenced in a study of gamma-delta T cells after stem cell transplantation. TCRdb processed the RT-PCR reads again with the CATT caller. Of 2,500 to 3,000 delta-chain clones in the sample, almost 9% are singletons; the top ten hold roughly 8.3%. The sample taken for sequencing was gamma-delta T cells. These receptors were collected from a human donor. It is not recorded whose cells these are; they may come from a transplant donor.

Turning to this clone: A far more abundant clone sits one base away, making this likely a read error. V is TRDV2 and J is TRDJ3; 9 nucleotides align to TRDD3. This CDR3 region has 20 residues. Germline V gives CDR1 GEAIGNYY, CDR2 EKD. The CDR3 DNA reads TGTGCCTGTGACACCCTTACTGGGGGACCCGGCTCCTGGGACACCCGACAGTTGTTTTTC. Protein product: CACDTLTGGPGSWDTRQLFF.

This clone qualifies as medium-sized. The CDR3 spells CALGELGDRVHKLIF. The CDR3 DNA follows: TGTGCTCTTGGGGAACTGGGGGATAGGGTCCATAAACTCATCTTT. The rearrangement links TRDV1 to TRDJ1; 8 positions match TRDD3. V was pared by 0 bases and J by 6 bases, with 6 bases of the junction left unmatched. This CDR3 comprises 15 residues. Looked up from germline, CDR1 is TSWWSYY and CDR2 is QGS.

This clone was found a few times. This is likely an artifact of a read error, given a far larger clone one base away. Other nucleotide sequences in the sample specify the same CDR3. The chain combines TRDV2 with TRDJ1; 8 bases are shared with TRDD3. The CDR3 extends over 18 amino acids. Germline-derived CDR1 and CDR2 are GEAIGNYY and EKD. The chain's CDR3 is CACDTPLRGDRYTDKLIF. In DNA form, the CDR3 reads TGCGCCTGTGACACCCCGCTACGGGGGGATAGGTACACCGATAAACTCATCTTT.

The chain uses TRDV2 and TRDJ2, with 8 bases lining up with TRDD3. V shed 0 bases and J 1 base; nucleotides not matched to a gene: 6. In germline, CDR1 is GEAIGNYY, CDR2 EKD. The CDR3 consists of 17 residues. Written as DNA, the CDR3 is TGTGCCTGTGACACCCTGGGGGAGGGGGTTTTGACAGCACAACTCTTCTTT. This gives the protein CACDTLGEGVLTAQLFF.

Details on this clone: The likely explanation is a read error, given a far larger clone one base away. J is TRDJ1 and V is TRDV2, with D tentatively TRDD3 (6 bases). This CDR3 spans 16 amino acids. Per the germline V gene, CDR1 is GEAIGNYY and CDR2 is EKD. V gave up 2 bases and J gave up 2 bases, with 17 bases separating them. CDR3 nucleotide sequence: TGTGCCTGTGACAGACCGGGGGACACTGGGACCGATAAACTCATCTTT. It translates to CACDRPGDTGTDKLIF.

Points on this clone: TCRdb shows a much larger clone's protein in place of this DNA's translation, and the two differ at residue 4, likely through a read error; the protein shown is translated from the DNA. This chain uses TRDV2 with TRDJ2, with 13 bases identical to TRDD3. The CDR3 consists of 17 residues. The germline V gene has CDR1 GEAIGNYY and CDR2 EKD. CDR3 coding DNA: TGTGCCTGTGGCACCGTAGGACTGGGGGATACGGGAGCACAACTCTTCTTT. It specifies CACGTVGLGDTGAQLFF.

The chain joins TRDV1 to TRDJ1, with TRDD3 matching 11 bases. V was clipped by 0 bases and J by 3 bases; unmatched bases: 21. Germline lookup yields CDR1 TSWWSYY and CDR2 QGS. This CDR3 is built from 22 residues. CDR3 in DNA: TGTGCTCTTGGGGAACTACGCCGTTTTGGGTACGACTGGGGGATAGGTGCCGATAAACTCATCTTT. The encoded protein is CALGELRRFGYDWGIGADKLIF.